This T cell receptor (beta chain) was retrieved from a study of blood T cells in healthy people across ages. Findings and caveats of the study: Both naive CD4+ cell counts and diversity were greater in long-lived donors than in aged donors. Total diversity from one million sequenced T cells was likely underestimated.

With regard to this clonotype: Its antigen remains unknown.

The authors ran a second PCR of about 6 to 11 cycles using a sample-barcoded 5' primer and a J-beta primer mix. TCRdb processed the 5' RACE reads anew with MiXCR; each CDR3 protein has one entry. The repertoire has some 1.5 million distinct CDR3 sequences, 42% of them found once; the top ten carry 4%. With 0 bases removed from V and 2 bases from J, the gap between germline ends came to 14 bases. This CDR3 region has 16 residues. Germline lookup yields CDR1 LGHNA and CDR2 YSLEER. The sequence was collected from a woman aged 18 to 35 in good health. Sequencing used blood. This chain uses TRBV4-3 with TRBJ2-7; D not resolved. The CDR3 DNA is TGCGCCAGCAGCCAAGATAGTTCGGGTGACACCTACGAGCAGTACTTC. It is translated as CASSQDSSGDTYEQYF.